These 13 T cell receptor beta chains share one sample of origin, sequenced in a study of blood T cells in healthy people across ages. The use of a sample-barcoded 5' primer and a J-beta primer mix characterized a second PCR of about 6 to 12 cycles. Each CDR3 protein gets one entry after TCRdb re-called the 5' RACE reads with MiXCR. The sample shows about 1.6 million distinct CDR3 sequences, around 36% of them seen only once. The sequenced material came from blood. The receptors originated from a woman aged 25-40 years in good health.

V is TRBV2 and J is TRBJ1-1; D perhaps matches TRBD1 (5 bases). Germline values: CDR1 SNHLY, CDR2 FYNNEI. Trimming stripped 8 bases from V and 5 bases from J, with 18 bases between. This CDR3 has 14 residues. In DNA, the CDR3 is TGTGCCAGCTGTGGGACCCTCCCTGGTACTGAAGCTTTCTTT. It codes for CASCGTLPGTEAFF.

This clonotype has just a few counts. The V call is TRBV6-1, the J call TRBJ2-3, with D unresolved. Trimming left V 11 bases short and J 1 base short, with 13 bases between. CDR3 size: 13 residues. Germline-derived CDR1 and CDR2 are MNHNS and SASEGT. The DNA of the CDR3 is TGTGCCCTTCCTGGGGAACGCACAGATACGCAGTATTTT. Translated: CALPGERTDTQYF.

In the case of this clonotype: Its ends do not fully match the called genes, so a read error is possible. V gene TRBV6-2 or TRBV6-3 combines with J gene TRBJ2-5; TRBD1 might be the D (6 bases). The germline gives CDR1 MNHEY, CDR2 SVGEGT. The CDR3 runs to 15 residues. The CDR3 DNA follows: TGTGCCAGTAGTTACCGGGACACCCTGAGGGAGACCCAGTACTTC. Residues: CASSYRDTLRETQYF.

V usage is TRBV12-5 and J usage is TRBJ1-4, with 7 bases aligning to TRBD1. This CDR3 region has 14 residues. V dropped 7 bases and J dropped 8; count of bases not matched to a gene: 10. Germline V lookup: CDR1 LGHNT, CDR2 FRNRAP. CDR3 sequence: CASDSTGYDEKLFF. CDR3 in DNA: TGTGCTAGTGATTCGACAGGGTACGACGAAAAACTGTTTTTT.

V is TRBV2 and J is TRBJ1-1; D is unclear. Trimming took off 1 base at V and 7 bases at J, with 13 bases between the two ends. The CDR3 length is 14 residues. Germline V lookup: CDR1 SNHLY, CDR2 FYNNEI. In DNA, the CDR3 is TGTGCCAGCAGTGAAGAGGTCCAGATTGGTGAAGCTTTCTTT. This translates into CASSEEVQIGEAFF.

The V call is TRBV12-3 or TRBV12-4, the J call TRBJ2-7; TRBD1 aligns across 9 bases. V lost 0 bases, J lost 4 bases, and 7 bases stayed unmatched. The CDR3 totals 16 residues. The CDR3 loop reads CASSLASTGGNYEQYF. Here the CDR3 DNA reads TGTGCCAGCAGTTTAGCGTCTACAGGGGGCAATTACGAGCAGTACTTC.

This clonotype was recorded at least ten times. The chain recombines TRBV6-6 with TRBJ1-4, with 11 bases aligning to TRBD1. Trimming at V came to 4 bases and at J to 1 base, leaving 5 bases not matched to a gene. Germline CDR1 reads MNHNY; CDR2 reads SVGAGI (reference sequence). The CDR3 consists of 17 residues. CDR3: CASSSPGQGVTNEKLFF. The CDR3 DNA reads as TGTGCCAGCAGTTCTCCGGGACAGGGGGTAACTAATGAAAAACTGTTTTTT.

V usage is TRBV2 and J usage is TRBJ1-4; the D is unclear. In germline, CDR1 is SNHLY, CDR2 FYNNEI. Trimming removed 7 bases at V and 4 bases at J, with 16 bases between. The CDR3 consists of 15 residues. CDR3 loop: CASTSSWGGNEKLFF. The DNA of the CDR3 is TGTGCCAGCACTTCGAGCTGGGGTGGTAATGAAAAACTGTTTTTT.

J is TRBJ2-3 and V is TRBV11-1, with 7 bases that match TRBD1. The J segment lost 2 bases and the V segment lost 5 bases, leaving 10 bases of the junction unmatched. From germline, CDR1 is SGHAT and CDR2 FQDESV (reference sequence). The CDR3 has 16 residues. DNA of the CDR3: TGTGCCAGCAGCCTAAACAGGGGTCCGAACACAGATACGCAGTATTTT. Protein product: CASSLNRGPNTDTQYF.

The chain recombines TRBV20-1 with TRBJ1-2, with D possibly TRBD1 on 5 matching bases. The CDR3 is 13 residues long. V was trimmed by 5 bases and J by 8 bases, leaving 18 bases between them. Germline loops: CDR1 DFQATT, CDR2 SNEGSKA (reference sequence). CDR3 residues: CSASRASLEGYTF. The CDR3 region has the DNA TGCAGTGCTTCCAGGGCATCCCTGGAGGGCTACACCTTC.

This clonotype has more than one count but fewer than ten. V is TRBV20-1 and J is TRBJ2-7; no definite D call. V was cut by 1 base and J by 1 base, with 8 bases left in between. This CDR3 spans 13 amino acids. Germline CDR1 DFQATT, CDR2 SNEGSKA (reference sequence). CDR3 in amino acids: CSARGSKSYEQYF. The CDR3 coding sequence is TGCAGTGCTAGAGGCTCCAAGTCCTACGAGCAGTACTTC.

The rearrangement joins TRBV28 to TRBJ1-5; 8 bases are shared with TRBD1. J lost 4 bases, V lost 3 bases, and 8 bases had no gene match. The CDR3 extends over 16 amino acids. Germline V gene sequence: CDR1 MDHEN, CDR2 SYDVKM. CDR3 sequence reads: CASSFTGRGRNQPQHF. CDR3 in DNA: TGTGCCAGCAGTTTCACTGGCAGGGGGCGTAATCAGCCCCAGCATTTT.

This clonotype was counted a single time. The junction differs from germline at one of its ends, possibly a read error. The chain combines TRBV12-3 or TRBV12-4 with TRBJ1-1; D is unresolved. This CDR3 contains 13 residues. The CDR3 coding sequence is TGTGCCAGCAGCCCCGAAATGAACTCTGAAGCTTTCTTT. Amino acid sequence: CASSPEMNSEAFF.